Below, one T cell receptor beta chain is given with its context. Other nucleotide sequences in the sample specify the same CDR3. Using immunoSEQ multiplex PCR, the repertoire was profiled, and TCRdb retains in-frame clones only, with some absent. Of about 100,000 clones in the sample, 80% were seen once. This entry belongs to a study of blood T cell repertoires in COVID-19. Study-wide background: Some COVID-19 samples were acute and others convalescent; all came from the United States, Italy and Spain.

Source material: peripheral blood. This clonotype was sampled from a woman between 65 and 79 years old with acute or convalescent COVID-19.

The CDR3, as DNA: TGTGCCAGCAGTTACCTAAGGACAGGGGGCGGGTATGGCTACACCTTC. Protein sequence: CASSYLRTGGGYGYTF. The chain is built from TRBV6-5 and TRBJ1-2, with 11 bases lining up with TRBD1. Per germline, CDR1 MNHEY and CDR2 SVGAGI. The length of the CDR3 is 16 residues. V lost 2 bases, J lost 5 bases, and 7 bases stayed unmatched.